The 19 T cell receptor beta chains listed next were all sequenced from one sample in a study of T cells in Graves' hyperthyroidism and ophthalmopathy. It was RNA transcripts that yielded the amplified TCR beta CDR3 regions. Carried out on the TCR CDR3, a first-round RT-PCR used the HTBI primer set. One entry per CDR3 protein, called by TCRdb with MiXCR from the multiplex PCR reads. Altogether about 570,000 distinct CDR3 sequences are present, approximately 44% being singletons, with the ten largest covering over 15%. What was sequenced was peripheral blood or thyroid tissue (not recorded which). Every receptor here comes from an adult woman with Graves' disease, either hyperthyroidism or ophthalmopathy (not recorded which).

DNA for the CDR3: TGTGCCAGCAGTCCTGGACAGGGGATGGCAGAGACCCAGTACTTC. It specifies CASSPGQGMAETQYF. The chain couples TRBV27 to TRBJ2-5; 9 nucleotides agree with TRBD1. The V segment lost 5 bases and the J segment 4 bases; nucleotides outside the gene matches: 8. CDR3 length: 15 amino acids. The germline V gene has CDR1 MNHEY and CDR2 SMNVEV (reference sequence).

The chain is built from TRBV2 and TRBJ2-3; D perhaps matches TRBD2 (5 bases). V was cut by 7 bases and J by 5 bases, with 16 bases left in between. The CDR3 totals 14 residues. The V gene's germline CDR1 is SNHLY and CDR2 FYNNEI. CDR3 region: CASKEDLSVDTQYF. CDR3 DNA: TGTGCCAGCAAGGAGGACTTATCCGTAGATACGCAGTATTTT.

This clonotype was counted ten times or more. The chain uses TRBV5-1 and TRBJ2-7, with TRBD2 as a possible D gene (5 bases). Trimming took off 0 bases at V and 6 bases at J, with 10 bases between the two ends. The CDR3 sequence is 13 residues long. CDR1 and CDR2 (germline): SGHRS, YFSETQ. Written as DNA, the CDR3 is TGCGCCAGCAGCTTGGCCCCACGGGGCGAGCAGTACTTC. It codes for CASSLAPRGEQYF.

DNA for the CDR3: TGTGCCAGCAGCCCCTATGGGGGCCCTAACTATGGCTACACCTTC. Its translation is CASSPYGGPNYGYTF. The chain carries TRBV6-6 and TRBJ1-2; weak D call: TRBD1 (6 bases). Germline V lookup: CDR1 MNHNY, CDR2 SVGAGI (reference sequence). The CDR3 runs 15 residues. Trimming left V 6 bases short and J 0 bases short, with 14 bases between.

The chain carries TRBV5-1 and TRBJ2-5; no firm D call. The germline CDR1 and CDR2 sequences are SGHRS and YFSETQ. The germline V and J ends were trimmed by 0 bases and 2 bases, with 11 bases remaining between them. This CDR3 has 15 amino acids. CDR3 loop: CASSLVGLGQETQYF. In DNA form, the CDR3 reads TGCGCCAGCAGCTTGGTAGGGTTAGGTCAAGAGACCCAGTACTTC.

The chain's CDR3 is CASQGPATDTQYF. CDR3 bases: TGTGCCAGCCAAGGACCCGCCACAGATACGCAGTATTTT. The J gene is TRBJ2-3, the V gene TRBV25-1; D is unresolved. Germline V lookup: CDR1 MGHDK, CDR2 SYGVNS. The CDR3 totals 13 residues. V shed 8 bases and J shed 2 bases, with 11 bases lying between them.

The sample holds a few counts of this clonotype. The genes are TRBV19 and TRBJ1-5; 8 nucleotides agree with TRBD1. The CDR3 is 15 residues long. After removal of 4 bases from V and 5 bases from J, the junction contained 7 bases not matched to a gene. CDR1 is LNHDA, CDR2 SQIVND, per germline (reference sequence). In DNA, the CDR3 is TGTGCCAGTAGTAAGACAGGGGCTTCTGATCAGCCCCAGCATTTT. Its translation is CASSKTGASDQPQHF.

This clonotype was picked up a small number of times. The chain links TRBV25-1 to TRBJ2-1, with unresolved D. V gave up 4 bases and J gave up 8 bases, with 6 bases separating them. CDR3 size: 11 residues. The germline CDR1 and CDR2 sequences are MGHDK and SYGVNS. CDR3 nucleotides: TGTGCCAGCAGTGGCTTCGATGAGCAGTTCTTC. It is translated as CASSGFDEQFF.

The chain has TRBV7-8 and TRBJ1-3, with D tentatively TRBD1 (6 bases). V shed 1 base and J shed 4 bases, with 14 bases lying between them. Germline-derived CDR1 and CDR2 are SGHVS and FQNEAQ. The CDR3 spans 16 residues. This CDR3 reads CASSLVVYDRGNTIYF. DNA for the CDR3: TGTGCCAGCAGCTTAGTGGTTTATGACAGGGGAAACACCATATATTTT.

This chain uses TRBV7-9 with TRBJ2-5; 12 nucleotides line up with TRBD2. This CDR3 contains 17 residues. V dropped 5 bases and J dropped 5; count of bases not matched to a gene: 12. The germline V gene encodes CDR1 SEHNR and CDR2 FQNEAQ (reference sequence). Written as DNA, the CDR3 is TGTGCCAGCAGCCCGGGACTAGCGGGCCGAGGGTGGGAGACCCAGTACTTC. Translation gives CASSPGLAGRGWETQYF.

This clonotype has only one observation. The chain couples TRBV7-9 to TRBJ1-4; the D gene is possibly TRBD1 (5 bases). V dropped 1 base and J dropped 6 bases, with 15 bases sitting between them. The CDR3 runs 16 residues. The germline V gene encodes CDR1 SEHNR and CDR2 FQNEAQ (reference sequence). The CDR3 sequence is CASSLVPGGPYEKLFF. DNA of the CDR3: TGTGCCAGCAGCTTAGTACCCGGGGGTCCCTATGAAAAACTGTTTTTT.

This clonotype was counted many times. The V gene is TRBV7-2, the J gene TRBJ2-7; 7 nucleotides align to TRBD2. From germline, CDR1 is SGHTA and CDR2 FQGNSA. V trimming: 5 bases; J trimming: 2 bases; junction bases outside the gene matches: 9. The CDR3 length is 15 residues. The CDR3 reads CASSRVAGDPYEQYF. The CDR3 bases are TGTGCCAGCAGCCGAGTGGCGGGGGACCCCTACGAGCAGTACTTC. Full variable domain (outside the CDR3, taken from reference TRBV7-2 and TRBJ2-7): GAGVSQSPSNKVTEKGKDVELRCDPISGHTALYWYRQSLGQGLEFLIYFQGNSAPDKSGLPSDRFSAERTGGSVSTLTIQRTQQEDSAVYLCASSRVAGDPYEQYFGPGTRLTVT.

The chain uses TRBV3-1 and TRBJ1-3, with TRBD1 identical over 8 bases. J was trimmed by 0 bases and V by 4 bases; bases with no gene match: 8. Germline lookup yields CDR1 LGHDT and CDR2 YNNKEL (reference sequence). This CDR3 is 17 amino acids long. The CDR3 protein is CASSPRDRIFSGNTIYF. The CDR3 DNA reads as TGTGCCAGCAGCCCCCGGGACAGGATATTCTCTGGAAACACCATATATTTT.

This clonotype was picked up many times. One end of the junction does not line up with germline, which may come from a read error. The rearrangement uses TRBV12-3 or TRBV12-4 and TRBJ2-5; 7 nucleotides match TRBD1. CDR3 size: 14 residues. The CDR3 sequence is CASSLGTVQETQYF. CDR3 DNA sequence: TGTGCCAGCAGCTTAGGGACAGTTCAAGAGACCCAGTACTTC.

This clonotype was detected ten times or more. The V gene is TRBV5-1, the J gene TRBJ1-5; D possibly corresponds to TRBD1 (5 bases). The V gene's germline CDR1 is SGHRS and CDR2 YFSETQ. The V end lost 3 bases, the J end lost 0 bases, and 13 bases lay between the germline ends. The CDR3 consists of 16 residues. The CDR3 bases are TGCGCCAGCAGCTCCCTACCCCAGGGTAGCAATCAGCCCCAGCATTTT. It is translated as CASSSLPQGSNQPQHF.

This chain connects TRBV29-1 to TRBJ2-5; D may be TRBD1 or TRBD2 (5 bases each). The CDR3 loop spans 12 amino acids. V was cut by 7 bases and J by 3 bases, with 12 bases left in between. Germline values: CDR1 SQVTM, CDR2 ANQGSEA. CDR3 region: CSARGGKETQYF. CDR3 nucleotide sequence: TGCAGCGCGAGGGGTGGAAAAGAGACCCAGTACTTC.

The V gene is TRBV24-1, the J gene TRBJ1-5; D is uncertain. V shed 9 bases and J shed 5 bases, with 10 bases lying between them. The CDR3 extends over 12 amino acids. Germline CDR1 and CDR2: KGHDR and SFDVKD. CDR3 sequence (DNA): TGTGCCACCCTGGGTGGGGATCAGCCCCAGCATTTT. It specifies CATLGGDQPQHF.

The table lists this clonotype with many counts. This chain uses TRBV6-1 with TRBJ1-3; D is unresolved. This CDR3 is built from 14 residues. Germline assignment: CDR1 MNHNS and CDR2 SASEGT. Trimming took 0 bases from V and 0 from J, leaving 3 bases between them. The CDR3 DNA reads as TGTGCCAGCAGTGAAGCCCTCTCTGGAAACACCATATATTTT. The encoded protein is CASSEALSGNTIYF.

The V gene is TRBV2, the J gene TRBJ2-6; TRBD2 might be the D (6 bases). V shed 3 bases and J shed 0 bases, with 18 bases lying between them. This CDR3 has 19 residues. Germline-derived CDR1 and CDR2 are SNHLY and FYNNEI. CDR3 sequence reads: CASSDQPAGGSSGANVLTF. As DNA, the CDR3 is TGTGCCAGCAGTGATCAGCCGGCTGGAGGGAGCTCTGGGGCCAACGTCCTGACTTTC. Full variable domain (remainder filled in from reference TRBV2 and TRBJ2-6): EPEVTQTPSHQVTQMGQEVILRCVPISNHLYFYWYRQILGQKVEFLVSFYNNEISEKSEIFDDQFSVERPDGSNFTLKIRSTKLEDSAMYFCASSDQPAGGSSGANVLTFGAGSRLTVL.